The 21 T cell receptor beta chains reported below all come from one sample, sequenced in a study of blood T cell repertoires in COVID-19. Here immunoSEQ multiplex PCR was the method, and the copy in TCRdb shows in-frame clones only, minus some. The sample comprises 540,000 or so clones, approximately 88% of which are singletons, and 7.8% rests with the top ten. Sequenced: peripheral blood. The receptors were gathered from a woman in her 50s with COVID-19, enrolled during active disease.

The gene calls are TRBV18 and TRBJ2-3; the D is unclear. V shed 4 bases and J shed 1 base, with 15 bases lying between them. CDR1 is KGHSH, CDR2 LQKENI, per germline. The CDR3 length is 16 residues. CDR3 sequence (DNA): TGTGCCAGCTCACTCCAACCTCTTACAGGCACAGATACGCAGTATTTT. Translating it yields CASSLQPLTGTDTQYF.

This sequence joins TRBV19 and TRBJ1-6; D gene uncertain. V was pared by 1 base and J by 12 bases, with 16 bases between. Germline V gives CDR1 LNHDA, CDR2 SQIVND (reference sequence). The CDR3 sequence is 15 residues long. This CDR3 reads CASSIGSELLEPLHF. The CDR3 DNA sequence: TGTGCCAGTAGTATAGGATCCGAGCTCCTTGAACCCCTCCACTTT. The entire variable domain, with the rest obtained from reference TRBV19 and TRBJ1-6, is as follows: DGGITQSPKYLFRKEGQNVTLSCEQNLNHDAMYWYRQDPGQGLRLIYYSQIVNDFQKGDIAEGYSVSREKKESFPLTVTSAQKNPTAFYLCASSIGSELLEPLHFGNGTRLTVT.

The CDR3 here is CASSQDSLQGADEAFF. The CDR3 DNA reads TGCGCCAGCAGCCAAGATAGTTTACAGGGGGCCGATGAAGCTTTCTTT. The J gene is TRBJ1-1, the V gene TRBV4-1, with TRBD1 matching 9 bases. J gave up 7 bases and V 0 bases, and 9 bases lay outside the gene matches. Germline loops: CDR1 MGHRA, CDR2 YSYEKL. CDR3 size: 16 residues.

In the case of this clone: Other DNA sequences within the sample encode an identical CDR3. The rearrangement uses TRBV6-6 and TRBJ1-1; perhaps TRBD1 as D (5 bases). The CDR3 loop spans 12 amino acids. The V gene lost 6 bases and the J gene lost 5 bases, with 10 bases spanning the gap. CDR1 is MNHNY, CDR2 SVGAGI, per germline (reference sequence). The CDR3, as DNA: TGTGCCAGCAGCCGGGGGAATACTGAAGCTTTCTTT. Its protein is CASSRGNTEAFF.

This clone was detected a few times. The rearrangement uses TRBV19 and TRBJ1-1; the D is unclear. CDR3 size: 14 residues. Per germline, CDR1 LNHDA and CDR2 SQIVND (reference sequence). V was clipped by 3 bases and J by 0 bases, with 8 bases between them. The CDR3 region is CASSIEVMNTEAFF. The CDR3 DNA is TGTGCCAGTAGTATTGAGGTAATGAACACTGAAGCTTTCTTT.

V is TRBV15 and J is TRBJ1-3; 7 bases match TRBD1. Germline loops: CDR1 LNHNV, CDR2 YYDKDF (reference sequence). V trimming: 5 bases; J trimming: 2 bases; junction bases outside the gene matches: 9. The CDR3 extends over 16 amino acids. CDR3 amino acids: CATSAIDRAAGNTIYF. The CDR3 nucleotides read TGTGCCACCAGCGCAATCGACAGGGCAGCTGGAAACACCATATATTTT.

This chain links TRBV6-1 with TRBJ2-5, with a weak D call TRBD2 (5 bases). Trimming left V 2 bases short and J 4 bases short, with 17 bases between. Germline V gene lookup returns CDR1 MNHNS and CDR2 SASEGT. The CDR3 sequence is 16 residues long. CDR3 in DNA: TGTGCCAGCAGTGAATATCTCGGGGAAGGTGGAGAGACCCAGTACTTC. Encoded protein: CASSEYLGEGGETQYF.

The rearrangement uses TRBV9 and TRBJ1-2; TRBD1 matches at 7 bases. The CDR3 extends over 14 amino acids. Trimming at V came to 3 bases and at J to 6 bases, leaving 8 bases not matched to a gene. Germline-derived CDR1 and CDR2 are SGDLS and YYNGEE. CDR3 nucleotide sequence: TGTGCCAGCAGCGGAACCGGGACAGAGGATGGCTACACCTTC. Amino acids: CASSGTGTEDGYTF.

V is TRBV6-5 and J is TRBJ1-5; TRBD1 aligns across 7 bases. The CDR3 spans 14 residues. The V and J ends lost 6 bases and 5 bases, in that order; junction bases with no gene match: 7. The germline gives CDR1 MNHEY, CDR2 SVGAGI. The CDR3, as DNA: TGTGCCAGCAGCGCCGCAGGGGGGTATCAGCCCCAGCATTTT. This translates into CASSAAGGYQPQHF.

The chain recombines TRBV29-1 with TRBJ2-7, with a weak D call TRBD1 (6 bases). The CDR3 is 16 residues long. Germline CDR1 is SQVTM and CDR2 is ANQGSEA. With 4 bases removed from V and 7 bases from J, the gap between germline ends came to 26 bases. The CDR3 is CSVGGGLSPRFGEQYF. CDR3 nucleotides: TGCAGCGTTGGAGGGGGTTTGAGCCCTCGTTTTGGAGAGCAGTACTTC.

Worth noting for this clone: Possible read error: a much larger clone is one base away. The sample has other DNA sequences that encode this CDR3 too. V is TRBV7-2 and J is TRBJ1-2; D may be TRBD1 (5 bases). Trimming took 2 bases from V and 2 from J, leaving 6 bases between them. The CDR3 runs to 13 residues. Per germline, CDR1 SGHTA and CDR2 FQGNSA. The CDR3 DNA sequence: TGTGCCAGCAGCTTACCAGGGAACTATGGCTACACCTTC. Residues: CASSLPGNYGYTF.

V is TRBV5-1 and J is TRBJ1-1; 8 bases are shared with TRBD1. The CDR3 contains 14 residues. Germline V gives CDR1 SGHRS, CDR2 YFSETQ. Trimming removed 0 bases from V and 6 bases from J; junction bases left unmatched: 4. The DNA of the CDR3 is TGCGCCAGCAGCTTGGGGACAGGGAGGCCTGAAGCTTTCTTT. Encoded protein: CASSLGTGRPEAFF.

This chain connects TRBV24-1 to TRBJ2-1; 9 nucleotides align to TRBD1. CDR3 length: 15 residues. CDR1 KGHDR and CDR2 SFDVKD come from the germline V gene. J gave up 8 bases and V 3 bases, and 7 bases lay outside the gene matches. This CDR3 is CATSDPGTGYHEQFF. CDR3 sequence (DNA): TGTGCCACCAGTGATCCCGGGACAGGGTACCATGAGCAGTTCTTC.

V gene TRBV7-9 combines with J gene TRBJ2-7; unclear D gene. Trimming removed 2 bases from V and 1 base from J, with 9 bases in between. The germline V gene has CDR1 SEHNR and CDR2 FQNEAQ (reference sequence). This CDR3 is 14 amino acids long. CDR3 in DNA: TGTGCCAGCAGCTTAAGCGCACAATCCTACGAGCAGTACTTC. This encodes CASSLSAQSYEQYF.

This clone was counted between two and nine times. This sequence joins TRBV29-1 and TRBJ1-1; D ambiguous. The CDR3 is 12 amino acids. CDR1 is SQVTM and CDR2 is ANQGSEA in the germline V gene. Between the trimmed V and J ends, which lost 4 bases and 5 bases, there was a span of 11 bases. The CDR3 sequence is CSVGRRETEAFF. The CDR3, as DNA: TGCAGCGTTGGAAGGAGAGAGACTGAAGCTTTCTTT.

CDR3 residues: CASSAGQGNEQFF. The CDR3 DNA follows: TGTGCCAGTAGTGCGGGCCAAGGGAATGAGCAGTTCTTC. The chain is built from TRBV19 and TRBJ2-1; a weak D match, TRBD2 (5 bases). Germline V CDR1 and CDR2: LNHDA, SQIVND (reference sequence). The germline V and J ends were trimmed by 5 bases and 7 bases, with 12 bases remaining between them. This CDR3 comprises 13 residues.

The chain has TRBV7-9 and TRBJ1-1; D remains unclear. There are 13 residues in the CDR3. V was clipped by 3 bases and J by 2 bases, with 7 bases between them. In germline, CDR1 is SEHNR, CDR2 FQNEAQ (reference sequence). The CDR3 spells CASSFVVNTEAFF. DNA for the CDR3: TGTGCCAGCAGCTTCGTCGTAAACACTGAAGCTTTCTTT.

V usage is TRBV10-3 and J usage is TRBJ2-1, with TRBD2 matching over 7 bases. CDR3 length equals 11 residues. V dropped 8 bases and J dropped 6; count of bases not matched to a gene: 1. Germline-derived CDR1 and CDR2 are ENHRY and SYGVKD. CDR3 coding DNA: TGTGCCATCGGGGGGGGCAATGAGCAGTTCTTC. Translating gives CAIGGGNEQFF.

The chain joins TRBV4-1 to TRBJ1-2; D is perhaps TRBD1 (5 bases). Trimming shortened V by 4 bases and J by 4 bases, and 22 bases separated the two germline ends. This CDR3 comprises 17 residues. The germline gives CDR1 MGHRA, CDR2 YSYEKL. The CDR3 coding sequence is TGCGCCAGCAGCCCAGAAGGGACGGCGCGGGGGACCTATGGCTACACCTTC. It yields the protein CASSPEGTARGTYGYTF.

The chain is built from TRBV12-5 and TRBJ2-1, with 8 positions matching TRBD2. The CDR3 loop spans 14 amino acids. Per the germline V gene, CDR1 is LGHNT and CDR2 is FRNRAP. V was pared by 5 bases and J by 10 bases, with 10 bases of the junction left unmatched. CDR3 amino acids: CASGLPGGAREQFF. The CDR3 DNA sequence: TGTGCTAGTGGTCTACCCGGGGGGGCGAGGGAGCAGTTCTTC.

The chain links TRBV7-9 to TRBJ2-4, with D possibly being TRBD2 (6 bases). Per the germline V gene, CDR1 is SEHNR and CDR2 is FQNEAQ (reference sequence). The CDR3 contains 13 residues. V lost 5 bases to trimming and J lost 8 bases, with 13 bases between them. The CDR3 region has the DNA TGTGCCAGCAGCAAATTCGGGGGTGACATTCAGTACTTC. Encoded protein: CASSKFGGDIQYF.